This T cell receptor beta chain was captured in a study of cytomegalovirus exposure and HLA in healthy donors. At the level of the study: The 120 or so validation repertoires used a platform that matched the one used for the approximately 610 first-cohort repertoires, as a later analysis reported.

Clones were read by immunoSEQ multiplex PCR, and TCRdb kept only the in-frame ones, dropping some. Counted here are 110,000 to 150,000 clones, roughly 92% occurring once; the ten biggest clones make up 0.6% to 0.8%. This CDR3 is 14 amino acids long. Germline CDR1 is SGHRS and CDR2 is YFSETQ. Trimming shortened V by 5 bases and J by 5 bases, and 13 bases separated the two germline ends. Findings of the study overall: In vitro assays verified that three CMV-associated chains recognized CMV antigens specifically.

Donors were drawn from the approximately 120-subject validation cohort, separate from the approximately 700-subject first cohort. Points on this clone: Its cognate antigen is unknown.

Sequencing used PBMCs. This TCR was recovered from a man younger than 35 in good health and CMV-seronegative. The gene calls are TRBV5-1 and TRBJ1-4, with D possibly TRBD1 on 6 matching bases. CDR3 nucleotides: TGCGCCAGCAGGCCCGGGACACCAAATGAAAAACTGTTTTTT. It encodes CASRPGTPNEKLFF.